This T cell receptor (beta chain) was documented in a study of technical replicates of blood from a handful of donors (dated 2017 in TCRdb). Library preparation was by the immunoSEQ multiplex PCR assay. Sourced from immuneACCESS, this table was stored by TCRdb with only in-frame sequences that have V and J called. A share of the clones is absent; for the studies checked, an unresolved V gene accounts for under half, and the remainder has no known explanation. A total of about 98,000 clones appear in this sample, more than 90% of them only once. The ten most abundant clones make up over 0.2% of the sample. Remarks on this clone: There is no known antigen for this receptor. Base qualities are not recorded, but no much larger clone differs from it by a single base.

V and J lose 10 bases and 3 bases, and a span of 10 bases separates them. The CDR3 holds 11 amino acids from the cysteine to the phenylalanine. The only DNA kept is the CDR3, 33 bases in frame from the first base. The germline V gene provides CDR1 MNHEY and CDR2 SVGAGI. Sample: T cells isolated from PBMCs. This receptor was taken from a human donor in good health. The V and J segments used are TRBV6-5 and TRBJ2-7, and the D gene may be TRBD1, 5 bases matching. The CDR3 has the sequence CATTDSYEQYF. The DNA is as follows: TGTGCCACCACCGACAGCTACGAGCAGTACTTC.